This T cell receptor beta chain came from a study of monozygotic twins with inflammatory bowel disease. The CDR3 runs to 19 residues. Germline CDR1 LNHNV, CDR2 YYDKDF (reference sequence). From the 5' RACE reads, TCRdb lists one entry per CDR3 protein and no DNA. Its table records around 220,000 distinct CDR3 sequences. This receptor was identified in a human donor with ulcerative colitis or Crohn's disease, or a healthy co-twin of an affected twin (not recorded which). The sample comprised blood. The V gene is TRBV15, the J gene TRBJ2-3; no DNA is available, so the TRBD1 call from TCRdb remains unchecked. The CDR3 region is CATSRAKGGAQSRTDTQYF.